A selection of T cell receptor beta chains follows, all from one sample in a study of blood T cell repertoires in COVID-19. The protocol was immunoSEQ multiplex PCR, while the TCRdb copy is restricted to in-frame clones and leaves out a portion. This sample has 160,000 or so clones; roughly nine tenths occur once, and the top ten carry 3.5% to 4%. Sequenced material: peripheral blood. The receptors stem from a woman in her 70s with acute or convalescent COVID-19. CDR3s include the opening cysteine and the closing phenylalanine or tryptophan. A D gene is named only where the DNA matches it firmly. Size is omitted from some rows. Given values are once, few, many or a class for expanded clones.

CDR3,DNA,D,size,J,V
CASRRQGADQPQHF,TGTGCCAGCAGACGACAGGGGGCTGATCAGCCCCAGCATTTT,TRBD1,few,TRBJ1-5,TRBV28
CASSQGQGFVANYGYTF,TGCGCCAGCAGCCAGGGACAGGGGTTTGTCGCTAACTATGGCTACACCTTC,TRBD1,few,TRBJ1-2,TRBV4-3
CASSYYGQSSEQYF,TGTGCCAGCAGTTACTACGGACAGTCGTCCGAGCAGTACTTC,.,.,TRBJ2-7,TRBV6-2/TRBV6-3
CASSPDRPNSYNEQFF,TGTGCCAGCAGTCCCGACAGGCCCAACTCCTACAATGAGCAGTTCTTC,.,.,TRBJ2-1,TRBV7-3
CAWSVGYRLGGAESNQPQHF,TGTGCCTGGAGTGTAGGATATCGGCTAGGGGGAGCCGAGAGCAATCAGCCCCAGCATTTT,.,.,TRBJ1-5,TRBV30
CASAEHNTEAFF,TGTGCCAGCGCGGAACACAACACTGAAGCTTTCTTT,.,.,TRBJ1-1,TRBV2
CASSLDRRNSPLHF,TGTGCCAGCAGCCTCGACAGACGTAATTCACCCCTCCACTTT,.,.,TRBJ1-6,TRBV3-1/TRBV3-2
CASSNRDRGNEQFF,TGTGCCAGCAGCAACCGGGACAGGGGCAATGAGCAGTTCTTC,TRBD1,.,TRBJ2-1,TRBV3-1/TRBV3-2
CASSLYGTGTEAFF,TGTGCCAGCAGCTTATACGGTACGGGGACTGAAGCTTTCTTT,.,.,TRBJ1-1,TRBV11-3
CASSPGGGRKYYGYTF,TGTGCCAGCAGCCCGGGGGGTGGGAGGAAGTACTATGGCTACACCTTC,.,.,TRBJ1-2,TRBV7-2
CASSHRDRAGEKLFF,TGTGCCAGCAGTCATCGGGACAGGGCCGGTGAAAAACTGTTTTTT,TRBD1,.,TRBJ1-4,TRBV6-2/TRBV6-3
CASSPSDRGLSTEAFF,TGTGCCAGCAGCCCCTCGGACAGGGGGCTAAGCACTGAAGCTTTCTTT,TRBD1,.,TRBJ1-1,TRBV7-2
CASSVLGIAGPSYNEQFF,TGTGCCAGCAGTGTTCTCGGAATAGCGGGTCCCTCCTACAATGAGCAGTTCTTC,TRBD2,.,TRBJ2-1,TRBV6-1
CAWSDKGQGYNQPQHF,TGTGCCTGGAGTGATAAGGGACAGGGGTACAATCAGCCCCAGCATTTT,TRBD1,few,TRBJ1-5,TRBV30
CASSLTVPEGSPLHF,TGTGCCAGCAGCCTGACAGTCCCCGAAGGTTCACCCCTCCACTTT,.,.,TRBJ1-6,TRBV6-5
CASSLDRGYGYTF,TGTGCCAGCTCCCTGGACAGGGGCTATGGCTACACCTTC,TRBD1,few,TRBJ1-2,TRBV18
CASNRGREANTEAFF,TGTGCCAGCAACCGAGGCCGGGAAGCGAACACTGAAGCTTTCTTT,.,.,TRBJ1-1,TRBV3-1/TRBV3-2
CASSQDIYRSNGYTF,TGTGCCAGCAGCCAAGATATATACAGGAGCAATGGCTACACCTTC,.,.,TRBJ1-2,TRBV3-1/TRBV3-2
CASSPTVGENTEAFF,TGTGCCAGCAGCCCTACGGTAGGGGAGAACACTGAAGCTTTCTTT,.,.,TRBJ1-1,TRBV9
CASSGGQGMGYGYTF,TGTGCCAGCAGCGGGGGACAGGGGATGGGCTATGGCTACACCTTC,TRBD1,.,TRBJ1-2,TRBV9
CASSQGVGGIFNYGYTF,TGCGCCAGCAGCCAAGGCGTTGGGGGGATCTTTAACTATGGCTACACCTTC,.,.,TRBJ1-2,TRBV4-3
CASSTANWEEQYF,TGTGCCAGCAGCACAGCCAACTGGGAGGAGCAGTACTTC,.,once,TRBJ2-7,TRBV5-6
CASSVIASDTQYF,TGTGCCAGCAGTGTAATAGCATCAGATACGCAGTATTTT,.,.,TRBJ2-3,TRBV2
CASSQGLWRSKAFF,TGTGCCAGCAGCCAAGGTCTGTGGAGATCCAAAGCTTTCTTT,.,.,TRBJ1-1,TRBV14
CASSQEGLTRQPQHF,TGTGCCAGCAGCCAAGAGGGGCTGACTCGGCAGCCCCAGCATTTT,.,.,TRBJ1-5,TRBV4-2
CASSWDNNYGYTF,TGTGCCAGCAGCTGGGACAATAACTATGGCTACACCTTC,.,.,TRBJ1-2,TRBV7-2
CASSPGGSSDTQYF,TGTGCCAGCAGCCCAGGTGGGAGTTCAGATACGCAGTATTTT,.,.,TRBJ2-3,TRBV3-1/TRBV3-2
CASSGASGSSYNEQFF,TGTGCCAGCAGCGGGGCTAGCGGCAGCTCCTACAATGAGCAGTTCTTC,TRBD2,few,TRBJ2-1,TRBV9
CASSHNLPRAASGYTF,TGTGCCAGCAGCCATAACTTACCCAGGGCGGCCTCCGGCTACACCTTC,.,.,TRBJ1-2,TRBV3-1/TRBV3-2
CASSYPGQGRNTEAFF,TGTGCCAGCAGTTACCCCGGACAGGGCCGTAATACTGAAGCTTTCTTT,TRBD1,.,TRBJ1-1,TRBV6-2/TRBV6-3
CASSHPEPGTLNSPLHF,TGTGCCAGCAGCCACCCTGAACCAGGGACACTAAATTCACCCCTCCACTTT,.,.,TRBJ1-6,TRBV11-2
CASSSREGGRWEKLFF,TGTGCCAGCAGCTCCCGTGAGGGAGGGCGGTGGGAAAAACTGTTTTTT,.,.,TRBJ1-4,TRBV5-6
CASSQDVQGQVYYGYTF,TGCGCCAGCAGCCAAGATGTGCAAGGACAGGTTTACTATGGCTACACCTTC,TRBD1,.,TRBJ1-2,TRBV4-3
CASSVSPGQAIDNSPLHF,TGTGCCAGCAGTGTGAGCCCGGGACAGGCCATCGATAATTCACCCCTCCACTTT,TRBD1,.,TRBJ1-6,TRBV2
CASREREGFNEQYF,TGTGCCAGCAGGGAGCGGGAGGGCTTTAACGAGCAGTACTTC,TRBD2,.,TRBJ2-7,TRBV2
CASSLTEGLGYGELFF,TGCGCCAGCAGCTTGACCGAAGGACTTGGATACGGGGAGCTGTTTTTT,.,few,TRBJ2-2,TRBV5-1
CASSLAEAGEQFF,TGTGCCAGCAGCCTGGCGGAGGCTGGTGAGCAGTTCTTC,.,.,TRBJ2-1,TRBV11-2
CSVERQGGYYGYTF,TGCAGCGTTGAAAGACAGGGGGGGTACTATGGCTACACCTTC,TRBD1,.,TRBJ1-2,TRBV29-1
CASSQEHGAFNMNTEAFF,TGTGCCAGCAGCCAAGAACACGGAGCCTTCAACATGAACACTGAAGCTTTCTTT,.,.,TRBJ1-1,TRBV14
CASSPSGTSGGQETQYF,TGTGCCAGCAGCCCTTCGGGCACTAGCGGGGGGCAAGAGACCCAGTACTTC,TRBD2,.,TRBJ2-5,TRBV7-2
CASSKQGYGANVLTF,TGTGCCAGCAGCAAACAGGGTTACGGGGCCAACGTCCTGACTTTC,.,.,TRBJ2-6,TRBV11-3
CASSDEPGNYGYTF,TGTGCCAGCAGTGACGAACCAGGGAACTATGGCTACACCTTC,.,once,TRBJ1-2,TRBV6-1
CASSPGLAGVRGDEQFF,TGTGCCAGCAGCCCGGGACTAGCGGGGGTCCGGGGGGATGAGCAGTTCTTC,TRBD2,.,TRBJ2-1,TRBV4-2
CASSPLRPGGNTEAFF,TGTGCCAGCTCACCACTTAGGCCAGGAGGGAACACTGAAGCTTTCTTT,.,.,TRBJ1-1,TRBV18
CASSLRTGGFEKLFF,TGTGCCAGCAGCCTCAGGACAGGGGGGTTTGAAAAACTGTTTTTT,TRBD1,.,TRBJ1-4,TRBV5-6
CASSLGPLGAYEQYF,TGTGCCAGCAGCTTAGGGCCACTAGGTGCCTACGAGCAGTACTTC,.,.,TRBJ2-7,TRBV11-3
CASKRGTGAADTEAFF,TGTGCCAGCAAGAGGGGGACAGGGGCGGCAGACACTGAAGCTTTCTTT,TRBD1,.,TRBJ1-1,TRBV19
CASGLVPDSAPLNTEAFF,TGTGCTAGTGGTTTGGTACCGGACAGCGCCCCTCTGAACACTGAAGCTTTCTTT,.,.,TRBJ1-1,TRBV12-5
CASSPGKRQRHYGYTF,TGTGCCAGCAGCCCGGGAAAGCGGCAGAGGCACTATGGCTACACCTTC,.,.,TRBJ1-2,TRBV5-6
CASSTFQGFYEQYF,TGTGCCAGTAGTACGTTCCAGGGGTTCTACGAGCAGTACTTC,.,.,TRBJ2-7,TRBV19
CASGGTGVAYGYTF,TGTGCCAGCGGGGGGACAGGGGTGGCCTATGGCTACACCTTC,TRBD1,.,TRBJ1-2,TRBV9
CASSPRWTSRETQYF,TGTGCCAGCAGCCCAAGGTGGACTAGTCGGGAGACCCAGTACTTC,TRBD2,.,TRBJ2-5,TRBV7-8
CASSESQGGKAFF,TGCGCCAGCAGTGAGTCCCAGGGGGGAAAAGCTTTCTTT,TRBD1,.,TRBJ1-1,TRBV10-1